The 22 T cell receptor beta chains in this list originate from one sample, sequenced in a study of cytomegalovirus exposure and HLA in healthy donors. Researchers ran the PCR with 60 Vbeta and 13 Jbeta primers. Repertoires were generated with immunoSEQ multiplex PCR, while TCRdb's copy carries only in-frame clones and drops some. Here the sample spans 150,000 to 200,000 clones, about 59% being singletons. Specimen: PBMCs. These receptors came from a man aged 35-49 years in good health and CMV-seronegative.

This clone was seen more than once but under ten times. The chain combines TRBV18 with TRBJ1-3, with TRBD1 as a possible D gene (5 bases). V lost 1 base, J lost 4 bases, and 23 bases lay in between. The CDR3 is 19 residues long. CDR1 is KGHSH, CDR2 LQKENI, per germline. The CDR3 region has the DNA TGTGCCAGCTCACCACTCAGAACGGTTGGGGGGACCTCCGGAAACACCATATATTTT. This translates into CASSPLRTVGGTSGNTIYF.

V usage is TRBV7-2 and J usage is TRBJ1-1; D is ambiguous. The germline gives CDR1 SGHTA, CDR2 FQGNSA. The CDR3 has 15 amino acids. V was pared by 1 base and J by 3 bases, with 12 bases between. The CDR3 is CASSLGYSLDTEAFF. CDR3 bases: TGTGCCAGCAGCTTAGGATATAGCTTAGACACTGAAGCTTTCTTT.

The chain employs TRBV2 and TRBJ1-1; TRBD1 agrees at 9 bases. Germline V CDR1 and CDR2: SNHLY, FYNNEI. This CDR3 is 14 amino acids long. Germline trimming cut 5 bases from V and 4 bases from J; bases unmatched to any gene: 5. This chain's CDR3 is CASSWDRVATEAFF. The CDR3 nucleotides are TGTGCCAGCAGTTGGGACAGGGTGGCCACTGAAGCTTTCTTT.

The chain employs TRBV5-4 and TRBJ1-3, with a weak D call TRBD1 (5 bases). Between the trimmed V and J ends, which lost 4 bases and 7 bases, there was a span of 18 bases. Per the germline V gene, CDR1 is SGHNT and CDR2 is YYREEE (reference sequence). There are 15 residues in the CDR3. The CDR3 region has the DNA TGTGCCAGCAGCCCCGGCGGGTCTGGGGGGAACACCATATATTTT. This translates into CASSPGGSGGNTIYF.

This clone was counted between two and nine times. The J gene is TRBJ2-1, the V gene TRBV2; 8 bases match TRBD1. Losses at the gene ends were 4 bases for V and 8 bases for J; bases not matched to a gene: 7. Germline CDR1 and CDR2: SNHLY and FYNNEI. The CDR3 runs 14 residues. DNA for the CDR3: TGTGCCAGCAGTGCCGAGACAGGGGCCTATGAGCAGTTCTTC. Translation gives CASSAETGAYEQFF.

The DNA for the CDR3 is TGTGCCAGCAGCTTGAGCAGGGGCACTGAAGCTTTCTTT. It is translated as CASSLSRGTEAFF. This rearrangement joins TRBV7-2 to TRBJ1-1; D is possibly TRBD1 (6 bases). V was pared by 3 bases and J by 4 bases, with 9 bases between. This CDR3 has 13 residues. Germline CDR1 SGHTA, CDR2 FQGNSA.

The rearrangement joins TRBV7-8 to TRBJ2-1, with 9 positions matching TRBD2. After removal of 5 bases from V and 2 bases from J, the junction contained 4 bases not matched to a gene. The CDR3 length is 15 residues. Germline V gene data show CDR1 as SGHVS and CDR2 as FQNEAQ. In nucleotides, the CDR3 is TGTGCCAGCAGCGTGCGGGGGGGGACCTACAATGAGCAGTTCTTC. Translation: CASSVRGGTYNEQFF.

This clone appeared a few times. This chain uses TRBV4-1 with TRBJ2-1; the match to TRBD2 covers 8 bases. The length of the CDR3 is 16 residues. V gave up 4 bases and J gave up 7 bases; unmatched junction bases: 12. The germline CDR1 and CDR2 sequences are MGHRA and YSYEKL. CDR3 residues: CASSRQLAAPTNEQFF. Here the CDR3 DNA reads TGCGCCAGCAGCCGCCAACTAGCGGCACCCACTAATGAGCAGTTCTTC.

The chain recombines TRBV19 with TRBJ1-6; 7 bases align to TRBD1. Germline CDR1 and CDR2: LNHDA and SQIVND (reference sequence). This CDR3 is 12 amino acids long. Trimming removed 9 bases from V and 13 bases from J; junction bases left unmatched: 9. The CDR3 protein is CASNLQGTPLHF. The CDR3 DNA reads TGTGCCAGCAACCTACAGGGGACCCCCCTCCACTTT.

CDR3 nucleotides: TGTGCCAGTAGTATATACAGGGGCAATCAGCCCCAGCATTTT. Its translation: CASSIYRGNQPQHF. The chain couples TRBV19 to TRBJ1-5; perhaps TRBD1 as D (6 bases). This CDR3 comprises 14 residues. Germline loops: CDR1 LNHDA, CDR2 SQIVND (reference sequence). The V end was cut by 2 bases, the J end by 2 bases, with 7 bases between.

The count of this clone is one. The CDR3 region is CASRETSGGYNEQFF. DNA of the CDR3: TGCGCCAGCAGGGAGACTAGCGGGGGATACAATGAGCAGTTCTTC. The chain joins TRBV5-1 to TRBJ2-1; 12 bases agree with TRBD2. Germline assignment: CDR1 SGHRS and CDR2 YFSETQ. The CDR3 loop spans 15 amino acids. With 5 bases clipped from V and 4 bases from J, the junction kept 4 bases outside the gene matches.

The table lists this clone with a few counts. The chain combines TRBV19 with TRBJ2-1, with 11 bases matching TRBD1. There are 16 residues in the CDR3. Trimming at V came to 5 bases and at J to 3 bases, leaving 6 bases not matched to a gene. The germline V gene has CDR1 LNHDA and CDR2 SQIVND (reference sequence). The CDR3 loop reads CASSPGTGGFYNEQFF. The CDR3 DNA reads as TGTGCCAGTAGTCCTGGGACAGGGGGGTTCTACAATGAGCAGTTCTTC.

The chain combines TRBV2 with TRBJ1-1; D gene ambiguous. Germline values: CDR1 SNHLY, CDR2 FYNNEI. Trimming stripped 2 bases from V and 4 bases from J, with 14 bases between. The CDR3 length is 15 residues. CDR3 protein: CASSEFPGGSTEAFF. Here the CDR3 DNA reads TGTGCCAGCAGTGAATTCCCGGGAGGAAGCACTGAAGCTTTCTTT. The full variable domain, in which reference TRBV2 and TRBJ1-1 provide the parts outside the CDR3, is EPEVTQTPSHQVTQMGQEVILRCVPISNHLYFYWYRQILGQKVEFLVSFYNNEISEKSEIFDDQFSVERPDGSNFTLKIRSTKLEDSAMYFCASSEFPGGSTEAFFGQGTRLTVV.

This clone has only one observation. Here the CDR3 DNA reads TGCGCCAGTAAAACAGGGCCCCAAGGGGAGCAGTACTTC. As protein: CASKTGPQGEQYF. The V and J genes are TRBV5-1 and TRBJ2-5; weak D call: TRBD1 (6 bases). The CDR3 consists of 13 residues. The V end lost 8 bases, the J end lost 11 bases, and 22 bases lay between the germline ends. Germline loops: CDR1 SGHRS, CDR2 YFSETQ.

This clone was counted a few times. This chain joins TRBV18 and TRBJ1-1; tentatively, D is TRBD1 (5 bases). CDR1 and CDR2 (germline): KGHSH, LQKENI. The CDR3 contains 13 residues. V was clipped by 2 bases and J by 8 bases, with 12 bases between them. CDR3 sequence: CASSPYPGQEAFF. In nucleotides, the CDR3 is TGTGCCAGCTCACCATATCCAGGGCAGGAAGCTTTCTTT.

This chain links TRBV27 with TRBJ2-1; perhaps TRBD2 as D (6 bases). Germline values: CDR1 MNHEY, CDR2 SMNVEV (reference sequence). The V end was cut by 6 bases, the J end by 14 bases, with 20 bases between. This CDR3 contains 13 residues. The CDR3 DNA is TGTGCCAGCAGCCAGGGAGGAGCGAGTTCCGAGTTCTTC. Protein: CASSQGGASSEFF.

The V call is TRBV5-1, the J call TRBJ1-4; TRBD1 aligns across 7 bases. J was trimmed by 4 bases and V by 5 bases; bases with no gene match: 8. The V gene's germline CDR1 is SGHRS and CDR2 YFSETQ. The CDR3 covers 15 residues. DNA for the CDR3: TGCGCCAGCAGGGGTCGGGACAGTTTTAATGAAAAACTGTTTTTT. It specifies CASRGRDSFNEKLFF.

V gene TRBV6-1 combines with J gene TRBJ1-2, with 8 nucleotides matching TRBD1. V was pared by 1 base and J by 4 bases, with 5 bases of the junction left unmatched. This CDR3 spans 15 amino acids. Looked up from germline, CDR1 is MNHNS and CDR2 is SASEGT. The CDR3 loop reads CASSEGGTGPYGYTF. The CDR3, as DNA: TGTGCCAGCAGTGAAGGCGGGACAGGCCCCTATGGCTACACCTTC.

The J gene is TRBJ2-6, the V gene TRBV25-1; the D gene is possibly TRBD1 (5 bases). V dropped 2 bases and J dropped 12 bases, with 8 bases sitting between them. CDR1 and CDR2 (germline): MGHDK, SYGVNS. The CDR3 sequence is 12 residues long. The CDR3 loop is CASSELDTVLTF. CDR3 sequence (DNA): TGTGCCAGCAGTGAACTGGACACCGTCCTGACTTTC.

V gene TRBV15 combines with J gene TRBJ2-1; D gene uncertain. Germline CDR1 LNHNV, CDR2 YYDKDF (reference sequence). With 5 bases removed from V and 5 bases from J, the gap between germline ends came to 10 bases. The CDR3 consists of 13 residues. CDR3 residues: CATSLTQNNEQFF. CDR3 DNA sequence: TGTGCCACCAGCTTGACACAAAACAATGAGCAGTTCTTC.

This clone was seen more than once but under ten times. The chain couples TRBV21-1 to TRBJ2-7; the table gives TRBD1 as D, unverified against the DNA. TRBV21-1 is a pseudogene locus. CDR3 length equals 17 residues. CDR3 DNA: TGTGCCAGCAGCCAAGAGAGCACAGGGCCAGGATCCTACGAGCAGTACTTC. Its protein product is CASSQESTGPGSYEQYF.

V and J are TRBV5-1 and TRBJ2-7, with 11 bases lining up with TRBD1. The CDR3 covers 14 residues. From germline, CDR1 is SGHRS and CDR2 YFSETQ. V was pared by 2 bases and J by 5 bases, with 3 bases of the junction left unmatched. The CDR3 protein is CASSLGDRGNEQYF. The DNA of the CDR3 is TGCGCCAGCAGCTTAGGGGACAGGGGGAACGAGCAGTACTTC. Filled out from reference TRBV5-1 and TRBJ2-7, the complete variable domain reads KAGVTQTPRYLIKTRGQQVTLSCSPISGHRSVSWYQQTPGQGLQFLFEYFSETQRNKGNFPGRFSGRQFSNSRSEMNVSTLELGDSALYLCASSLGDRGNEQYFGPGTRLTVT.